Below are 25 T cell receptor beta chains sequenced from a single sample in a study of human T cells and chemical hapten exposure. MiXCR, applied by TCRdb to the RACE reads, yields one record per CDR3 protein. The repertoire holds some 83,000 distinct CDR3 sequences, with about 10% as singletons. Time point noted: patch test 1, 2 weeks after DPC sensitization. Treatment meaning: therapeutic diphenylcyclopropenone sensitization with weekly scalp DPC. This specimen consisted of whole blood, obtained in connection with sensitization to the hapten diphenylcyclopropenone (DPC). These receptors were obtained from a woman in her fifties or sixties with alopecia areata. Some clones in this sample may be carry-over from other donors' samples.

This clonotype has only a few counts. The gene calls are TRBV7-9 and TRBJ2-2; TRBD2 matches at 8 bases. Germline V gives CDR1 SEHNR, CDR2 FQNEAQ (reference sequence). This CDR3 comprises 19 residues. J gave up 1 base and V 3 bases, and 13 bases lay outside the gene matches. The CDR3: CASSFPSLAGSKNTGELFF. The CDR3 DNA reads TGTGCCAGCAGCTTCCCTTCCTTAGCGGGATCTAAGAACACCGGGGAGCTGTTTTTT.

The chain has TRBV5-1 and TRBJ2-7; D might be TRBD1 (5 bases). The ends were cut back, 0 bases at V and 4 bases at J, with 14 bases in the middle. Germline CDR1 reads SGHRS; CDR2 reads YFSETQ. CDR3 length equals 15 residues. CDR3 sequence reads: CASSLAQRRGYEQYF. In nucleotides, the CDR3 is TGCGCCAGCAGCTTGGCCCAGCGAAGGGGATACGAGCAGTACTTC.

This clonotype was observed many times. The chain carries TRBV6-2 or TRBV6-3 and TRBJ2-4; D might be TRBD1 or TRBD2, each matching 6 bases. The CDR3 length is 13 residues. Germline CDR1 is MNHEY and CDR2 is SVGEGT. The germline V and J ends were trimmed by 10 bases and 7 bases, with 17 bases remaining between them. As DNA, the CDR3 is TGTGCCACCTTGATGGGGGGCGTCAACATTCAGTACTTC. Encoded protein: CATLMGGVNIQYF.

In its sample, this clonotype was seen a few times. The chain carries TRBV15 and TRBJ1-5; D is unresolved. Germline V lookup: CDR1 LNHNV, CDR2 YYDKDF (reference sequence). The germline V and J ends were trimmed by 1 base and 7 bases, with 11 bases remaining between them. There are 14 residues in the CDR3. The chain's CDR3 is CATSRVAGPQPQHF. CDR3 nucleotides: TGTGCCACCAGCAGAGTCGCAGGTCCCCAGCCCCAGCATTTT.

In its sample, this clonotype was seen many times. The CDR3 DNA reads as TGCGCCAGCAGCTTGGATGGGTCAACAGGGACAGATACGCAGTATTTT. Translation gives CASSLDGSTGTDTQYF. V gene TRBV5-1 combines with J gene TRBJ2-3, with D perhaps matching TRBD1 (6 bases). The V gene lost 0 bases and the J gene lost 3 bases, with 14 bases spanning the gap. The CDR3 totals 16 residues. Germline V gene lookup returns CDR1 SGHRS and CDR2 YFSETQ.

The table lists this clonotype with many counts. A read error may account for a junction end that differs from germline. V and J are TRBV29-1 and TRBJ1-1, with TRBD1 as a possible D gene (5 bases). This CDR3 spans 12 amino acids. CDR1 is SQVTM, CDR2 ANQGSEA, per germline. This CDR3 is CSVEGQNTEAFF. DNA of the CDR3: TGCAGCGTCGAAGGACAAAACACTGAAGCTTTCTTT.

The sample holds many counts of this clonotype. This chain links TRBV7-9 with TRBJ2-5; 7 nucleotides line up with TRBD2. The V gene end was trimmed by 4 bases and the J gene end by 5 bases; junction bases not matched to a gene: 7. Germline CDR1 and CDR2: SEHNR and FQNEAQ (reference sequence). CDR3 length equals 14 residues. CDR3 protein: CASSSPAGEETQYF. In DNA form, the CDR3 reads TGTGCCAGCAGCTCTCCGGCGGGGGAGGAGACCCAGTACTTC.

This clonotype turned up a few times. The chain combines TRBV30 with TRBJ1-1; TRBD1 might be the D (6 bases). This CDR3 has 14 residues. The V end lost 0 bases, the J end lost 0 bases, and 8 bases lay between the germline ends. In germline, CDR1 is GTSNPN, CDR2 SVGIG (reference sequence). The CDR3 DNA is TGTGCCTGGAGTGTAGGGGGGCTGAACACTGAAGCTTTCTTT. Translated: CAWSVGGLNTEAFF.

V is TRBV11-2 and J is TRBJ2-5; D is perhaps TRBD2 (6 bases). Germline lookup yields CDR1 SGHAT and CDR2 FQNNGV. V lost 5 bases, J lost 5 bases, and 15 bases lay in between. CDR3 size: 14 residues. This CDR3 is CASSVGTGRETQYF. The CDR3 nucleotides read TGTGCCAGCAGCGTTGGGACTGGGCGGGAGACCCAGTACTTC.

Only a few counts were recorded for this clonotype. Here the CDR3 reads CASSSTGKETQYF. The CDR3 DNA reads TGTGCCAGCAGTTCGACAGGGAAAGAGACCCAGTACTTC. The chain links TRBV27 to TRBJ2-5, with 7 bases that match TRBD1. J lost 3 bases, V lost 4 bases, and 2 bases had no gene match. Germline V CDR1 and CDR2: MNHEY, SMNVEV (reference sequence). This CDR3 spans 13 amino acids.

The gene calls are TRBV18 and TRBJ1-2, with D hard to call. V gave up 5 bases and J gave up 8 bases, with 15 bases separating them. CDR1 KGHSH and CDR2 LQKENI come from the germline V gene. The CDR3 runs to 13 residues. The CDR3 nucleotides read TGTGCCAGCTCAGCCGTGGAGAACGGGGGCTACACCTTC. It codes for CASSAVENGGYTF.

The genes are TRBV12-3 or TRBV12-4 and TRBJ2-2; D might be TRBD1 (5 bases). Trimming cost V 6 bases and J 4 bases, with 9 bases left between them. The CDR3 totals 13 residues. CDR3 amino acids: CASSLGVTGELFF. The CDR3 nucleotides are TGTGCCAGCAGCCTAGGGGTCACCGGGGAGCTGTTTTTT.

This clonotype was seen ten or more times. The chain is built from TRBV7-8 and TRBJ2-7; maybe TRBD1 (6 bases). V gave up 2 bases and J gave up 2 bases, with 13 bases separating them. The germline V gene encodes CDR1 SGHVS and CDR2 FQNEAQ. This CDR3 region has 15 residues. The CDR3 DNA reads as TGTGCCAGCAGCTTAAGTATCACAGGGCCCTACGAGCAGTACTTC. It translates to CASSLSITGPYEQYF.

The chain recombines TRBV29-1 with TRBJ2-7; the D gene is possibly TRBD1 (5 bases). The CDR3 contains 14 residues. V was clipped by 5 bases and J by 3 bases, with 17 bases between them. Per germline, CDR1 SQVTM and CDR2 ANQGSEA. CDR3 in amino acids: CSVKEQAKYYEQYF. The CDR3 DNA follows: TGCAGCGTTAAGGAACAGGCAAAATACTACGAGCAGTACTTC.

In this sample, this clonotype turned up many times. The rearrangement uses TRBV7-3 and TRBJ1-2, with unresolved D. CDR1 is SGHTA, CDR2 FQGTGA, per germline. The CDR3 consists of 14 residues. The germline V and J ends were trimmed by 1 base and 5 bases, with 11 bases remaining between them. CDR3 nucleotide sequence: TGTGCCAGCAGCTTAAACGTAGGAGTTTATGGCTACACCTTC. This gives the protein CASSLNVGVYGYTF.

This clonotype showed up many times. J is TRBJ2-5 and V is TRBV7-9; either TRBD1 or TRBD2 may supply D (5 bases each). Germline V lookup: CDR1 SEHNR, CDR2 FQNEAQ (reference sequence). V gave up 4 bases and J gave up 0 bases, with 9 bases separating them. The CDR3 spans 14 residues. The DNA of the CDR3 is TGTGCCAGCAGCTCCAAGGGACACCAAGAGACCCAGTACTTC. Its protein is CASSSKGHQETQYF.

In this sample, this clonotype turned up many times. The chain links TRBV14 to TRBJ1-1; D gene ambiguous. Deletions cut 1 base from V and 1 base from J, with 4 bases between. Germline V gene sequence: CDR1 SGHDN, CDR2 FVKESK. There are 13 residues in the CDR3. The CDR3 nucleotides are TGTGCCAGCAGCCAAGGCCAGAACACTGAAGCTTTCTTT. Protein sequence: CASSQGQNTEAFF.

V gene TRBV20-1 combines with J gene TRBJ1-6, with D uncertain. Per the germline V gene, CDR1 is DFQATT and CDR2 is SNEGSKA (reference sequence). V was clipped by 1 base and J by 10 bases, with 2 bases between them. The CDR3 covers 10 residues. The CDR3 sequence is CSARVSPLHF. The CDR3 bases are TGCAGTGCTAGAGTCTCACCCCTCCACTTT.

A note on this clonotype: At one boundary the junction diverges from the germline segment, which might be a read error. The chain combines TRBV7-7 with TRBJ2-5; possible D gene TRBD1, 5 bases. CDR1 and CDR2 from the germline V gene are SSHAT and FNYEAQ (reference sequence). The CDR3 is 13 amino acids. The CDR3 bases are TGTGCTAGCAGCTTAATCGGCCAGGGGACCCAGTACTTC. Its translation: CASSLIGQGTQYF.

CDR3 region: CASSLWAYSEAFF. DNA for the CDR3: TGTGCCAGCAGCCTATGGGCCTACAGTGAAGCTTTCTTT. The chain has TRBV11-2 and TRBJ1-1; no reliable D call. Germline CDR1 and CDR2: SGHAT and FQNNGV. The CDR3 is 13 amino acids. V lost 5 bases to trimming and J lost 7 bases, with 14 bases between them.

This clonotype was seen only a few times. The rearrangement uses TRBV10-3 and TRBJ2-1; no firm D call. The CDR3 sequence is 11 residues long. Looked up from germline, CDR1 is ENHRY and CDR2 is SYGVKD. V was shortened by 2 bases and J by 9 bases, with 5 bases between the two germline ends. In DNA, the CDR3 is TGTGCCATCAGTGAGAGGTTTGAGCAGTTCTTC. It is translated as CAISERFEQFF.

The chain has TRBV11-1 and TRBJ2-2; D could derive from TRBD1 or TRBD2 (5 bases each). V was trimmed by 7 bases and J by 0 bases, leaving 15 bases between them. CDR1 and CDR2 (germline): SGHAT, FQDESV (reference sequence). This CDR3 contains 16 residues. The chain's CDR3 is CASTISGASNTGELFF. DNA for the CDR3: TGTGCCAGCACGATATCCGGGGCTTCGAACACCGGGGAGCTGTTTTTT.

Only a few counts were recorded for this clonotype. The chain carries TRBV6-4 and TRBJ2-1; TRBD1 or TRBD2 may be the D gene (7 bases each). The CDR3 consists of 15 residues. Germline V gene data show CDR1 as MRHNA and CDR2 as SNTAGT. V was trimmed by 5 bases and J by 7 bases, leaving 18 bases between them. In DNA, the CDR3 is TGTGCCAGCAGTTCCAGGGGGGGCCTTAGGAATGAGCAGTTCTTC. This codes for CASSSRGGLRNEQFF.

This clonotype occurred many times. The V gene is TRBV18, the J gene TRBJ1-5; D is unclear. From germline, CDR1 is KGHSH and CDR2 LQKENI. The germline V and J ends were trimmed by 5 bases and 0 bases, with 8 bases remaining between them. The CDR3 extends over 14 amino acids. As DNA, the CDR3 is TGTGCCAGCTCAAGGACGGCTAGCAATCAGCCCCAGCATTTT. It codes for CASSRTASNQPQHF.

V is TRBV3-1 and J is TRBJ2-7; TRBD1 matches 7 bases. V lost 1 base to trimming and J lost 5 bases; unmatched junction nucleotides: 5. The CDR3 has 14 residues. Germline V gene lookup returns CDR1 LGHDT and CDR2 YNNKEL (reference sequence). For the CDR3, the DNA is TGTGCCAGCAGCCAAGCGTACAGGGGCAACGAGCAGTACTTC. Translation gives CASSQAYRGNEQYF.